This TCR beta chain originates from a study of blood T cell repertoires in COVID-19. Clones were sequenced by immunoSEQ multiplex PCR, and TCRdb holds only the in-frame ones, with some missing. The sample shows roughly 30,000 clones, approximately 67% of them seen only once. The receptor's source is a human donor in a cohort sampled during active COVID-19. Sequences were obtained from peripheral blood.

The CDR3 DNA sequence: TGTGCCAGCAGCCCTCTCCGGGTAGATACGCAGTATTTT. Its translation: CASSPLRVDTQYF. V gene TRBV3-1 (or the pseudogene TRBV3-2) combines with J gene TRBJ2-3; D gene uncertain. CDR3 size: 13 residues. Germline V gene lookup returns CDR1 LGHDT and CDR2 YNNKEL (reference sequence). V was shortened by 4 bases and J by 5 bases, with 10 bases between the two germline ends.